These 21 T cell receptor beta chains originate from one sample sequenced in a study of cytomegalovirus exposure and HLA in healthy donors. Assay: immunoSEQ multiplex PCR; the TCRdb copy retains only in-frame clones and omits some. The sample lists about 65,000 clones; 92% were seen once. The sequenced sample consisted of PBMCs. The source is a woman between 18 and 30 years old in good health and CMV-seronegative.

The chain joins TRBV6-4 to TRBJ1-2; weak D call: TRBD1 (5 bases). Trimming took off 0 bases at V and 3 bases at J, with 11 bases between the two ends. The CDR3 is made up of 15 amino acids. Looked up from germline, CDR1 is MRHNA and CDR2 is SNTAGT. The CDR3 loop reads CASSDSIGGHYGYTF. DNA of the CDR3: TGTGCCAGCAGTGACTCGATCGGGGGACACTATGGCTACACCTTC.

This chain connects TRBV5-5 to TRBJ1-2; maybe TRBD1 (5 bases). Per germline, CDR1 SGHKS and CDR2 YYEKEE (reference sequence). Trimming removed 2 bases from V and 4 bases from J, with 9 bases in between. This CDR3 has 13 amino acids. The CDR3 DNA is TGTGCCAGCAGCTTCAGGGTCTCCTATGGCTACACCTTC. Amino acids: CASSFRVSYGYTF.

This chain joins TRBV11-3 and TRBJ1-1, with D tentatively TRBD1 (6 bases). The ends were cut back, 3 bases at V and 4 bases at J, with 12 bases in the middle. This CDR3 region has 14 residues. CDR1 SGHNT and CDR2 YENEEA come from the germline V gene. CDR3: CASSLQGRSTEAFF. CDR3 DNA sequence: TGTGCCAGCAGCTTGCAGGGGAGAAGCACTGAAGCTTTCTTT.

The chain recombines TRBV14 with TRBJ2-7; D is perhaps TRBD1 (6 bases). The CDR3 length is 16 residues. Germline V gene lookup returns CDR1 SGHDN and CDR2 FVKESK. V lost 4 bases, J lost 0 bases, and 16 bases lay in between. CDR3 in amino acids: CASSLRGSSPSYEQYF. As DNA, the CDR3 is TGTGCCAGCAGCCTGAGGGGGTCCTCCCCCTCCTACGAGCAGTACTTC.

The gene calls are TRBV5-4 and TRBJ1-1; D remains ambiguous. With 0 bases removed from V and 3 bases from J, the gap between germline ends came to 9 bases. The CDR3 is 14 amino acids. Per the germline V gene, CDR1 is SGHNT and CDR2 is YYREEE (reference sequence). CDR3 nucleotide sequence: TGTGCCAGCAGCTTGGAGTACAGATACACTGAAGCTTTCTTT. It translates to CASSLEYRYTEAFF.

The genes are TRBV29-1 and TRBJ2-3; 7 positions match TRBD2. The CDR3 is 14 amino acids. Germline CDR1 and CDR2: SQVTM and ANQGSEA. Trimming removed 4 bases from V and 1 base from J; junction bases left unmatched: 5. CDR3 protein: CSVAHAGGTDTQYF. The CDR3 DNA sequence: TGCAGCGTTGCCCACGCGGGAGGCACAGATACGCAGTATTTT.

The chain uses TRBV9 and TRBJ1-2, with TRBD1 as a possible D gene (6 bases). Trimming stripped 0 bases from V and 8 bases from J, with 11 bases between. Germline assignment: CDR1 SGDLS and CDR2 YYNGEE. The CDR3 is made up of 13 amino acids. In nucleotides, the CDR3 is TGTGCCAGCAGCGTAGTTGACAGGACCGGCTACACCTTC. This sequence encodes CASSVVDRTGYTF.

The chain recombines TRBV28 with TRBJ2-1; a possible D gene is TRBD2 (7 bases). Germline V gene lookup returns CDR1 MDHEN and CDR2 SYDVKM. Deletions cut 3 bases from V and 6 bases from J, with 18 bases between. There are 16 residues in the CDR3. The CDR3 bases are TGTGCCAGCAGTTTGCGGGGGCACTTGGGGTCCAATGAGCAGTTCTTC. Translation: CASSLRGHLGSNEQFF. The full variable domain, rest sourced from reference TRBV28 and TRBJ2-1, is DVKVTQSSRYLVKRTGEKVFLECVQDMDHENMFWYRQDPGLGLRLIYFSYDVKMKEKGDIPEGYSVSREKKERFSLILESASTNQTSMYLCASSLRGHLGSNEQFFGPGTRLTVL.

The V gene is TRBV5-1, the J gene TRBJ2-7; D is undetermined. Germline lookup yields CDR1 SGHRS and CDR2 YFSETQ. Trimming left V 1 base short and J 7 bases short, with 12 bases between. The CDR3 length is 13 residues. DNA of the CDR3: TGCGCCAGCAGCTTGAGCCACTCCGGGGAGCAGTACTTC. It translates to CASSLSHSGEQYF.

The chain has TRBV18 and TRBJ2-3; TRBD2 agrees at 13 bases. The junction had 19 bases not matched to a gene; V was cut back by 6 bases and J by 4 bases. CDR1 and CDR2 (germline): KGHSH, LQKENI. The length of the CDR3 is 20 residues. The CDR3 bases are TGTGCCAGCTCCCGGACGGGACTAGCGGGGAAACAGACATTAGCAGATACGCAGTATTTT. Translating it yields CASSRTGLAGKQTLADTQYF. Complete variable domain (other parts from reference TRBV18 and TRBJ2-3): NAGVMQNPRHLVRRRGQEARLRCSPMKGHSHVYWYRQLPEEGLKFMVYLQKENIIDESGMPKERFSAEFPKEGPSILRIQQVVRGDSAAYFCASSRTGLAGKQTLADTQYFGPGTRLTVL.

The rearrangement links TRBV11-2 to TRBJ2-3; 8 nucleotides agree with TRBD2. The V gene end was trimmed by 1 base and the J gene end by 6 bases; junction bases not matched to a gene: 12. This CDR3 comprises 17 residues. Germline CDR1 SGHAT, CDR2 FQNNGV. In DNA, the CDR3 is TGTGCCAGCAGCTTAGTAGGGGAGCGGGAGATCCCCGATACGCAGTATTTT. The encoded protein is CASSLVGEREIPDTQYF.

CDR3 DNA sequence: TGTGCCAGCAGCCAAGGTCCAGCGGGGAGGCAGTACTTC. Amino acid sequence: CASSQGPAGRQYF. V usage is TRBV14 and J usage is TRBJ2-7, with 7 bases fitting TRBD2. Germline V gene data show CDR1 as SGHDN and CDR2 as FVKESK. V was clipped by 1 base and J by 9 bases; unmatched bases: 6. The CDR3 loop spans 13 amino acids.

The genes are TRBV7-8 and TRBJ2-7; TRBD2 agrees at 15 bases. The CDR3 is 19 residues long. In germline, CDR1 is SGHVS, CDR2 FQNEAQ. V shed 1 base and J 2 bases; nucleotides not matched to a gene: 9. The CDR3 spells CASSLGGTSGRTIPYEQYF. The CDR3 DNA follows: TGTGCCAGCAGCTTAGGCGGGACTAGCGGGAGGACGATACCCTACGAGCAGTACTTC.

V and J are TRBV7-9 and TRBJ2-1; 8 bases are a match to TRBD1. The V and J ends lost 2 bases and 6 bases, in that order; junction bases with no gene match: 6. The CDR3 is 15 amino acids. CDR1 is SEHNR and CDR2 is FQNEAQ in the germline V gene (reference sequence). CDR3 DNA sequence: TGTGCCAGCAGCTTACCCCAGGGGGCGGTCAATGAGCAGTTCTTC. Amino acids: CASSLPQGAVNEQFF.

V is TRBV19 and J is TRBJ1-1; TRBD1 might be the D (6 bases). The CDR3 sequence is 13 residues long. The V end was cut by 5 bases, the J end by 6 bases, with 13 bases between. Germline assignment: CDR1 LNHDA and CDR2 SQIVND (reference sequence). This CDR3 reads CASSSRTAAEAFF. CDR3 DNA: TGTGCCAGTAGTTCACGGACAGCGGCTGAAGCTTTCTTT.

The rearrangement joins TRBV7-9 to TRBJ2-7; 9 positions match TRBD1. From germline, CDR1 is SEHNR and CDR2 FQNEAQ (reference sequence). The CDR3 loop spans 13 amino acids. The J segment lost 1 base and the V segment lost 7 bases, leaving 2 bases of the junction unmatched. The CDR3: CASKGTGSYEQYF. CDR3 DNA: TGTGCCAGCAAGGGGACAGGGTCCTACGAGCAGTACTTC.

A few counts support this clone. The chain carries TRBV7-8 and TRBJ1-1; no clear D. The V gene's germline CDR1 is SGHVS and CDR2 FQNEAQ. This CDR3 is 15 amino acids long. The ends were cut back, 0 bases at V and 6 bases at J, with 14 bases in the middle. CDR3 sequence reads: CASSLAVVTIPEAFF. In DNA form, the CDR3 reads TGTGCCAGCAGCTTAGCGGTAGTGACAATACCTGAAGCTTTCTTT.

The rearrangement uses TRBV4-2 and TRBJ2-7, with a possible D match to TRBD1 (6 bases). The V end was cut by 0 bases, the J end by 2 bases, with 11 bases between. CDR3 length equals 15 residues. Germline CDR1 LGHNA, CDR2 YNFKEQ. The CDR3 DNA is TGTGCCAGCAGCCAAGAGGGGCAGGGGACCTACGAGCAGTACTTC. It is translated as CASSQEGQGTYEQYF.

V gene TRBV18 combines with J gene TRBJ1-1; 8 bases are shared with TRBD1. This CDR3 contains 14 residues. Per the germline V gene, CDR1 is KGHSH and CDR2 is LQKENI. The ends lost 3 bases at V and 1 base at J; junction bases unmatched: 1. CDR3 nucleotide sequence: TGTGCCAGCTCACCCAGGGGGCGGAACACTGAAGCTTTCTTT. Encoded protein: CASSPRGRNTEAFF.

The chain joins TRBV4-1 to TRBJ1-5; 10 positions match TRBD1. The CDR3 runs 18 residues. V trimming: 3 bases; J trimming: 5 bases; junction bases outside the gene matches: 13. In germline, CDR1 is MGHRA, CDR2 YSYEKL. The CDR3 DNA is TGCGCCAGCAGCCATGGCCCCGGGACAGGGGTTCATCATCAGCCCCAGCATTTT. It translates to CASSHGPGTGVHHQPQHF.

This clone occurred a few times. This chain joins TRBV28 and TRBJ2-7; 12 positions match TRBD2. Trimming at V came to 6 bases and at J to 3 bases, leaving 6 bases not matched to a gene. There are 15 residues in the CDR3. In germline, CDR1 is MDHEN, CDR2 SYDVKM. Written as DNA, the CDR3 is TGTGCCAGCAGCGAACTAGCGGGAGGTTACTACGAGCAGTACTTC. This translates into CASSELAGGYYEQYF.